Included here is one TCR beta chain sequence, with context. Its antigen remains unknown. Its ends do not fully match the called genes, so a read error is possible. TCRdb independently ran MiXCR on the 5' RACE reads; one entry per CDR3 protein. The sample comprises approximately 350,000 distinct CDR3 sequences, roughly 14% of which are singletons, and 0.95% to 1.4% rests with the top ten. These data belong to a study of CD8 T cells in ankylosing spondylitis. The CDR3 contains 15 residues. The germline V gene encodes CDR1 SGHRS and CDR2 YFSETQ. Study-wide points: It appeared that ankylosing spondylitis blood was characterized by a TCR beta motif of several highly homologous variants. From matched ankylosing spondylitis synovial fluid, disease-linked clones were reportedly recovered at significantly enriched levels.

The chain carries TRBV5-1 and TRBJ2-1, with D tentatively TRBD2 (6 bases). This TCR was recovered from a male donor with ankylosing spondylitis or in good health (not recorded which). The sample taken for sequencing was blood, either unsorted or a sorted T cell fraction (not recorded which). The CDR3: CASNLRGSGNNEQFF. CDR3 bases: TGCGCCAGCAACTTGAGGGGTAGCGGCAACAATGAGCAGTTCTTC. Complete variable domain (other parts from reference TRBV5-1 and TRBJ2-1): KAGVTQTPRYLIKTRGQQVTLSCSPISGHRSVSWYQQTPGQGLQFLFEYFSETQRNKGNFPGRFSGRQFSNSRSEMNVSTLELGDSALYLCASNLRGSGNNEQFFGPGTRLTVL.